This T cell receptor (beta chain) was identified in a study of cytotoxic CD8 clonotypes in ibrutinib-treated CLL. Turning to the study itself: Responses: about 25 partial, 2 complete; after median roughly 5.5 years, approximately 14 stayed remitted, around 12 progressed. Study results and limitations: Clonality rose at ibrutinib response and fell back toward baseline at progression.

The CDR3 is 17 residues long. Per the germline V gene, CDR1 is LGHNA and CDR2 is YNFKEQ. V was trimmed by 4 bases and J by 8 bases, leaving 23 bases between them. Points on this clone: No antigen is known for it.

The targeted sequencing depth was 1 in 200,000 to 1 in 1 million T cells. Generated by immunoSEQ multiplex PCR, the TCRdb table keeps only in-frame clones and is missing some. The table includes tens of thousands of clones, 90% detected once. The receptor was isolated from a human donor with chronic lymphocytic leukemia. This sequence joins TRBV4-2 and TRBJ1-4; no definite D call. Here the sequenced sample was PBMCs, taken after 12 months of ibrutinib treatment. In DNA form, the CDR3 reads TGTGCCAGCAGCCCAATAACCCGGGCGGGAGTCGACGAAAAACTGTTTTTT. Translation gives CASSPITRAGVDEKLFF.